One TCR beta chain is described in this entry. This clonotype has at least ten counts. Its antigen is currently not known. No base-level quality is on record; no much larger clone is a single base apart. The data were obtained in a study of T cell repertoires in cytomegalovirus infection (dated by TCRdb to about 2019). For context, the study as a whole: Donor HLA type was relevant to the analysis, because carriage of CMV infection together with the matching HLA type was indicated by public TCR beta signatures.

Sequencing instrument: Illumina HiSeq 1500. TCRdb passed the public sequencing reads through fastp at Q25 and MiXCR, retaining productive beta sequences. Rows merge per CDR3 protein into single entries with the most common DNA and genes. The sample includes just over 300,000 distinct CDR3 sequences, with about 17% observed a single time. The ten largest clones represent more than 10% of the sample. According to the germline V gene, CDR1 reads SGHTA and CDR2 reads FQGNSA. Reading from cysteine to phenylalanine, the CDR3 counts 15 amino acids. Only the CDR3 part of the read is kept: 45 bases, read in frame from the first base. Relative to germline, V is missing 4 bases and J is missing 4 bases, with 6 bases of the junction outside any gene match. Findings and caveats that apply to the study as a whole: In both this cohort and an independent roughly 330-donor cohort, the cumulative frequency of public TCR beta family members distinguished carriers of CMV infection plus the relevant HLA type. The ex vivo response was dominated by HLA-C-restricted CMV-specific TCR beta clonotypes, which also provided the single most frequent clonotype in two of eight donors.

Recombination connected TRBV7-2 to TRBJ2-1; the central 8 bases match TRBD1. The specimen sequenced was PBMCs. This receptor was obtained from a human donor in good health (CMV status not recorded). Some clones in this sample may be carry-over from other donors' samples. The CDR3 in this case is CASSSGQGQYNEQFF. The DNA sequence is TGTGCCAGCAGCTCAGGACAGGGACAATACAATGAGCAGTTCTTC.